This T cell receptor (beta chain) emerged from a study of cytotoxic CD8 clonotypes in ibrutinib-treated CLL. Background on the study: Timing of response sample collection was a median roughly twelve months after treatment start, with a range of 6 to 36. Study-level results: At progression, clonality fell back toward baseline after rising at ibrutinib response. T-cell clonality at baseline went above that of age-matched healthy donors and rose and fell with circulating CD8+ T-cell counts.

The CDR3 runs to 15 residues. From germline, CDR1 is MNHEY and CDR2 SVGAGI. V lost 0 bases and J lost 5; bases outside the gene matches: 6. On this clone: What it binds is unknown.

The assay was immunoSEQ multiplex PCR, and TCRdb's table has in-frame clones only and misses some. The sample carries about 160,000 clones, roughly 80% recorded once. Sequencing was performed on PBMCs, taken after 24 months of ibrutinib treatment. The TCR originated in a human donor with chronic lymphocytic leukemia. The chain employs TRBV6-5 and TRBJ1-1; 7 positions agree with TRBD1. This CDR3 reads CASSYSPGGRTEAFF. Here the CDR3 DNA reads TGTGCCAGCAGTTACTCTCCAGGGGGTCGGACTGAAGCTTTCTTT.